This T cell receptor (beta chain) was identified during a study of blood T cell repertoires in COVID-19. The V end was cut by 6 bases, the J end by 3 bases, with 18 bases between. Germline V lookup: CDR1 SGHTA, CDR2 FQGNSA. The length of the CDR3 is 15 residues. The protocol was immunoSEQ multiplex PCR, while the TCRdb copy is restricted to in-frame clones and leaves out a portion. Of approximately 210,000 clones in the sample, 82% are singletons; the top ten hold about 12%. The specimen sequenced was peripheral blood. This sequence was found in a woman aged 35 to 49 with acute or convalescent COVID-19. This rearrangement joins TRBV7-2 to TRBJ2-7; D ambiguous. The CDR3 spells CASSRLGQANYEQYF. The CDR3 coding sequence is TGTGCCAGCAGTAGATTGGGCCAGGCTAACTACGAGCAGTACTTC.